This is a list of T cell receptor beta chains from one sample in a study of shared clonotypes between healthy human individuals. The assay was immunoSEQ multiplex PCR, and TCRdb's table has in-frame clones only and misses some. This sample yields about 2.4 million clones, of which approximately 94% are seen a single time; 0.36% belongs to the top ten. The specimen was naive CD4+ T cells from PBMCs. The receptors stem from a man aged 18 to 29 in good health. Some clones in this sample may be carry-over from other donors' samples. Each CDR3 is given with its conserved first and last residue. A D gene is named only where the DNA matches it firmly.

v_call	d_call	j_call	cdr3_nt	cdr3_aa
TRBV5-4	.	TRBJ2-7	TGTGCCAGCAGCTTGGCCGGACAGTACGAGCAGTACTTC	CASSLAGQYEQYF
TRBV28	TRBD2	TRBJ2-2	TGTGCCAGCAGTACGTCCGGGAGGTATGGCGGGGAGCTGTTTTTT	CASSTSGRYGGELFF
TRBV6-5	TRBD1	TRBJ1-1	TGTGCCAGCAGTTACACCGGGACAGTACAGGAAGCTTTCTTT	CASSYTGTVQEAFF
TRBV27	.	TRBJ1-5	TGTGCCAGCGATCTTCCCGGGGGGCTGGAGAATCAGCCCCAGCATTTT	CASDLPGGLENQPQHF
TRBV29-1	TRBD1	TRBJ2-1	TGCAGCGTGGACAGGTACAATGAGCAGTTCTTC	CSVDRYNEQFF
TRBV18	.	TRBJ1-1	TGTGCCAGCTCACCTGATATCACAGAAAACACTGAAGCTTTCTTT	CASSPDITENTEAFF
TRBV30	.	TRBJ2-1	TGTGCCTGGAGTGTCCCACCGGGAGTAAAGGCAGCCTACAATGAGCAGTTCTTC	CAWSVPPGVKAAYNEQFF
TRBV25-1	.	TRBJ1-3	TGTGCCAGCAGTGAATATCGACAGGGAAACACCATATATTTT	CASSEYRQGNTIYF
TRBV6-5	TRBD1	TRBJ2-7	TGTGCCAGCAGTTACGCCGAACGACAGGGCGAGCAGTACTTC	CASSYAERQGEQYF
TRBV15	.	TRBJ2-1	TGTGCCACCAGTACAAGATATGGGCAGTTCTTC	CATSTRYGQFF
TRBV20-1	.	TRBJ2-7	TGCAGTGCTAGTGGGCGGTCCGAGCAGTACTTC	CSASGRSEQYF
TRBV28	.	TRBJ2-7	TGTGCCAGCAGTTTCCAGCGGTACTACGAGCAGTACTTC	CASSFQRYYEQYF
TRBV30	.	TRBJ1-5	TGTGCCTGGAGTGTACGAACCTGGGGTCAGCCCCAGCATTTT	CAWSVRTWGQPQHF
TRBV27	.	TRBJ1-1	TGTGCCAGCAGTCCGGACTTTTATAACACTGAAGCTTTCTTT	CASSPDFYNTEAFF
TRBV28	.	TRBJ2-2	TGTGCCAGCAGTCCAGCAGGACTAATTAACACCGGGGAGCTGTTTTTT	CASSPAGLINTGELFF